These 21 T cell receptor beta chains were all obtained from the same sample, sequenced in a study of control samples from healthy donors and cancer patients. Profiled with immunoSEQ multiplex PCR; TCRdb holds only in-frame clones, not every one. The sample includes some 140,000 clones, 80% to 95% of them seen just once. The sample consisted of blood. These receptor sequences come from a man younger than 45 in good health.

The chain carries TRBV5-1 and TRBJ2-1; possibly TRBD1 or TRBD2 for D (5 bases each). The germline CDR1 and CDR2 sequences are SGHRS and YFSETQ. Trimming left V 1 base short and J 6 bases short, with 11 bases between. The CDR3 has 14 amino acids. The CDR3 nucleotides are TGCGCCAGCAGCTTGTCGGGACCGAGCAATGAGCAGTTCTTC. Its protein is CASSLSGPSNEQFF.

This chain uses TRBV2 with TRBJ1-6, with no clear D. Germline V gene sequence: CDR1 SNHLY, CDR2 FYNNEI. The germline V and J ends were trimmed by 7 bases and 9 bases, with 16 bases remaining between them. The CDR3 runs to 14 residues. This chain's CDR3 is CASKDSISSSPLHF. The CDR3 DNA reads TGTGCCAGCAAAGATAGTATATCTAGTTCACCCCTCCACTTT.

The gene calls are TRBV28 and TRBJ1-6; 7 positions match TRBD1. Germline V gives CDR1 MDHEN, CDR2 SYDVKM. The CDR3 contains 15 residues. V gave up 5 bases and J gave up 7 bases; unmatched junction bases: 8. The CDR3, as DNA: TGTGCCAGCAGTGTAATCGGGACAGTAAATTCACCCCTCCACTTT. Amino acid sequence: CASSVIGTVNSPLHF.

The rearrangement uses TRBV19 and TRBJ1-3; D is unclear. The CDR3 extends over 15 amino acids. Trimming shortened V by 6 bases and J by 0 bases, and 12 bases separated the two germline ends. Per the germline V gene, CDR1 is LNHDA and CDR2 is SQIVND (reference sequence). The CDR3 region has the DNA TGTGCCAGTAGCCCCGCGGGTCTCTCTGGAAACACCATATATTTT. The encoded protein is CASSPAGLSGNTIYF. Using reference TRBV19 and TRBJ1-3 for the parts outside the CDR3, the full variable domain is DGGITQSPKYLFRKEGQNVTLSCEQNLNHDAMYWYRQDPGQGLRLIYYSQIVNDFQKGDIAEGYSVSREKKESFPLTVTSAQKNPTAFYLCASSPAGLSGNTIYFGEGSWLTVV.

The chain employs TRBV15 and TRBJ1-2, with 7 bases that match TRBD1. The germline V gene encodes CDR1 LNHNV and CDR2 YYDKDF (reference sequence). The CDR3 totals 15 residues. Unmatched junction bases numbered 5, after V lost 0 bases and J lost 4 bases. The DNA for the CDR3 is TGTGCCACCAGCAGAGATCAAGGACAGGCCTATGGCTACACCTTC. This encodes CATSRDQGQAYGYTF.

V gene TRBV10-3 combines with J gene TRBJ1-3; D perhaps matches TRBD1 (5 bases). V lost 0 bases, J lost 4 bases, and 16 bases lay in between. Germline V gene lookup returns CDR1 ENHRY and CDR2 SYGVKD. This CDR3 has 17 residues. Here the CDR3 reads CAISESELQGIGNTIYF. The CDR3 DNA sequence: TGTGCCATCAGTGAGTCGGAATTGCAGGGAATCGGAAACACCATATATTTT.

The chain is built from TRBV2 and TRBJ1-5, with unresolved D. CDR3 size: 14 residues. Trimming removed 7 bases from V and 7 bases from J, with 17 bases in between. The V gene's germline CDR1 is SNHLY and CDR2 FYNNEI. Written as DNA, the CDR3 is TGTGCCAGCACCATGGACGGGGATGGACAGCCCCAGCATTTT. Its protein product is CASTMDGDGQPQHF.

Only one count was recorded for this clone. This chain uses TRBV5-4 with TRBJ2-2; D not resolved. The CDR3 contains 15 residues. Trimming removed 2 bases at V and 3 bases at J, with 11 bases between. Germline-derived CDR1 and CDR2 are SGHNT and YYREEE (reference sequence). In DNA, the CDR3 is TGTGCCAGCAGCTTCTCCGGACGCCACACCGGGGAGCTGTTTTTT. Amino acids: CASSFSGRHTGELFF.

The chain is built from TRBV5-1 and TRBJ1-1; weak D call: TRBD1 (6 bases). Deletions cut 3 bases from V and 4 bases from J, with 16 bases between. This CDR3 spans 15 amino acids. Germline V CDR1 and CDR2: SGHRS, YFSETQ. The CDR3 region has the DNA TGCGCCAGCAGCTCCGAGGGGTCAGGGGTCACTGAAGCTTTCTTT. Protein product: CASSSEGSGVTEAFF.

The chain has TRBV3-1 (or the pseudogene TRBV3-2) and TRBJ2-1, with D unresolved. Germline loops: CDR1 LGHDT, CDR2 YNNKEL (reference sequence). This CDR3 is built from 14 residues. V shed 1 base and J shed 10 bases, with 14 bases lying between them. The CDR3: CASSQARISREQFF. The CDR3 bases are TGTGCCAGCAGCCAAGCTCGCATTTCAAGGGAGCAGTTCTTC.

J is TRBJ1-5 and V is TRBV6-2 or TRBV6-3; possibly TRBD1 for D (5 bases). Deletions cut 6 bases from V and 3 bases from J, with 18 bases between. Looked up from germline, CDR1 is MNHEY and CDR2 is SVGEGT. This CDR3 is 16 amino acids long. CDR3 sequence reads: CASSPARAPFNQPQHF. As DNA, the CDR3 is TGTGCCAGCAGCCCTGCCAGGGCCCCGTTCAATCAGCCCCAGCATTTT.

The rearrangement links TRBV6-5 to TRBJ1-2, with TRBD1 identical over 7 bases. V lost 0 bases to trimming and J lost 7 bases; unmatched junction nucleotides: 5. CDR1 and CDR2 (germline): MNHEY, SVGAGI. The CDR3 loop spans 14 amino acids. The CDR3 region is CASSYSGRGLGYTF. In DNA form, the CDR3 reads TGTGCCAGCAGTTACTCCGGGAGGGGGCTTGGCTACACCTTC.

Remarks on this clone: The junction differs from germline at one of its ends, possibly a read error. V and J are TRBV2 and TRBJ2-7, with 8 bases identical to TRBD1. The CDR3 runs 12 residues. The V gene's germline CDR1 is SNHLY and CDR2 FYNNEI. The CDR3 nucleotides read TGTGCCGGCAGATTATGGACAGGGGAGCAGTACTTC. This sequence encodes CAGRLWTGEQYF.

V usage is TRBV6-5 and J usage is TRBJ2-7; 7 nucleotides agree with TRBD2. Germline CDR1 MNHEY, CDR2 SVGAGI. Trimming took 2 bases from V and 4 from J; bases not matched to a gene: 8. This CDR3 is built from 15 residues. CDR3 region: CASSYEAGASYEQYF. The CDR3 nucleotides read TGTGCCAGCAGTTACGAGGCGGGAGCATCGTACGAGCAGTACTTC.

Here the CDR3 reads CASSLEVSYGYTF. The CDR3 DNA follows: TGCGCCAGCAGCTTGGAAGTGTCGTATGGCTACACCTTC. The chain employs TRBV5-1 and TRBJ1-2; no reliable D call. The CDR3 has 13 amino acids. The V end lost 0 bases, the J end lost 5 bases, and 8 bases lay between the germline ends. Germline CDR1 and CDR2: SGHRS and YFSETQ.

The genes are TRBV7-2 and TRBJ2-3; TRBD2 might be the D (5 bases). V lost 1 base and J lost 0, with 11 bases in between. Per germline, CDR1 SGHTA and CDR2 FQGNSA. This CDR3 comprises 16 residues. The CDR3 loop reads CASSLVGVASTDTQYF. Here the CDR3 DNA reads TGTGCCAGCAGCTTAGTCGGCGTAGCGAGCACAGATACGCAGTATTTT.

V is TRBV6-6 and J is TRBJ2-1; 7 bases align to TRBD1. V lost 4 bases, J lost 9 bases, and 6 bases stayed unmatched. Per the germline V gene, CDR1 is MNHNY and CDR2 is SVGAGI (reference sequence). The CDR3 has 13 residues. The CDR3 here is CASSSRQGVEQFF. As DNA, the CDR3 is TGTGCCAGCAGTTCTCGACAGGGTGTTGAGCAGTTCTTC.

The J gene is TRBJ1-6, the V gene TRBV2, with a weak D call TRBD1 (5 bases). The V end lost 4 bases, the J end lost 7 bases, and 11 bases lay between the germline ends. Germline V lookup: CDR1 SNHLY, CDR2 FYNNEI. The CDR3 spans 14 residues. CDR3 nucleotides: TGTGCCAGCAGTGTGGGGGTTTTGAATTCACCCCTCCACTTT. This sequence encodes CASSVGVLNSPLHF.

The chain is built from TRBV7-3 and TRBJ2-5; D might be TRBD1 or TRBD2, each matching 6 bases. CDR3 length: 15 residues. Germline V gene sequence: CDR1 SGHTA, CDR2 FQGTGA. V lost 5 bases, J lost 0 bases, and 13 bases lay in between. The chain's CDR3 is CASSLQGGHQETQYF. CDR3 nucleotide sequence: TGTGCCAGCAGCCTCCAAGGGGGGCACCAAGAGACCCAGTACTTC.

The chain has TRBV10-1 and TRBJ2-2; D might be TRBD1 (5 bases). The CDR3 is 13 amino acids. Germline V lookup: CDR1 WNHNN, CDR2 SYGVQD (reference sequence). Deletions cut 5 bases from V and 5 bases from J, with 9 bases between. In DNA, the CDR3 is TGCGCCAGCAGTTATTGGACAACCGGGGAGCTGTTTTTT. Residues: CASSYWTTGELFF.

J is TRBJ1-1 and V is TRBV7-9, with 7 bases that match TRBD1. The CDR3 has 15 residues. Trimming at V came to 1 base and at J to 4 bases, leaving 6 bases not matched to a gene. Looked up from germline, CDR1 is SEHNR and CDR2 is FQNEAQ (reference sequence). The CDR3 DNA reads as TGTGCCAGCAGCTTAGGAGTGAGGGGGCCCACTGAAGCTTTCTTT. Translated, it gives CASSLGVRGPTEAFF.